The 18 T cell receptor beta chains below were found in one sample sequenced in a study of T cell responses to AZD1222 COVID-19 vaccine. Sequenced by immunoSEQ multiplex PCR; TCRdb stores in-frame clones only, minus some. The profile shows some 130,000 clones, approximately 90% of them singletons. This specimen was peripheral blood, taken on day 0 of AZD1222 vaccination. The source is an adult in good health.

This sequence joins TRBV11-2 and TRBJ2-2; weak D call: TRBD1 (6 bases). This CDR3 region has 15 residues. The V end lost 6 bases, the J end lost 5 bases, and 16 bases lay between the germline ends. Per the germline V gene, CDR1 is SGHAT and CDR2 is FQNNGV. The CDR3 here is CASSRIVGQTGELFF. CDR3 sequence (DNA): TGTGCCAGCAGTCGAATAGTTGGACAGACCGGGGAGCTGTTTTTT.

V usage is TRBV14 and J usage is TRBJ2-7; the match to TRBD2 covers 14 bases. The CDR3 totals 15 residues. V shed 4 bases and J 4 bases; nucleotides not matched to a gene: 3. CDR1 and CDR2 from the germline V gene are SGHDN and FVKESK. The CDR3 DNA is TGTGCCAGCAGCCCGGGGACTAGCGGGGGTTACGAGCAGTACTTC. Its translation is CASSPGTSGGYEQYF.

The gene calls are TRBV19 and TRBJ2-1; the match to TRBD2 covers 8 bases. Germline V gives CDR1 LNHDA, CDR2 SQIVND (reference sequence). This CDR3 region has 15 residues. The junction had 8 bases not matched to a gene; V was cut back by 6 bases and J by 4 bases. The CDR3 is CASSPTSGMYNEQFF. The CDR3 bases are TGTGCCAGTAGCCCTACTAGCGGAATGTACAATGAGCAGTTCTTC.

The chain couples TRBV14 to TRBJ1-2, with D unresolved. CDR1 is SGHDN, CDR2 FVKESK, per germline. V shed 0 bases and J shed 8 bases, with 19 bases lying between them. This CDR3 has 16 amino acids. The CDR3 DNA reads as TGTGCCAGCAGCCAAGACTTGGGTGGGCAGAGAGGCGGCTACACCTTC. As protein: CASSQDLGGQRGGYTF.

CDR3 DNA: TGTGCCAGCAGCCTGGAGGCTCCTCGACAGTACTTC. It encodes CASSLEAPRQYF. The chain links TRBV11-2 to TRBJ2-7; a weak D match, TRBD2 (5 bases). Germline V gene lookup returns CDR1 SGHAT and CDR2 FQNNGV. This CDR3 region has 12 residues. The V gene lost 5 bases and the J gene lost 10 bases, with 15 bases spanning the gap.

The rearrangement joins TRBV18 to TRBJ1-2; 7 nucleotides align to TRBD1. CDR1 is KGHSH, CDR2 LQKENI, per germline. The CDR3 has 13 residues. J lost 4 bases, V lost 5 bases, and 4 bases had no gene match. The DNA of the CDR3 is TGTGCCAGCTCAGGGGGGACAGTCTATGGCTACACCTTC. It specifies CASSGGTVYGYTF.

This chain connects TRBV3-1 (or the pseudogene TRBV3-2) to TRBJ2-7; D may correspond to TRBD1 or TRBD2 (5 bases each). The CDR3 length is 15 residues. V was pared by 4 bases and J by 2 bases, with 15 bases between. Germline CDR1 LGHDT, CDR2 YNNKEL (reference sequence). CDR3 sequence: CASSPRARGTYEQYF. Here the CDR3 DNA reads TGTGCCAGCAGCCCCCGGGCGAGGGGAACCTACGAGCAGTACTTC.

The rearrangement joins TRBV12-3 or TRBV12-4 to TRBJ2-1; D not certain. The V gene lost 6 bases and the J gene lost 6 bases, with 9 bases spanning the gap. This CDR3 contains 12 residues. CDR3 region: CASSSLRNEQFF. CDR3 DNA: TGTGCCAGCAGCTCACTGCGCAATGAGCAGTTCTTC.

The chain carries TRBV7-9 and TRBJ2-5, with a tentative D call TRBD1 (6 bases). Trimming took 3 bases from V and 5 from J, leaving 13 bases between them. Germline CDR1 SEHNR, CDR2 FQNEAQ (reference sequence). The CDR3 contains 14 residues. CDR3: CASSFTGIWETQYF. The CDR3 coding sequence is TGTGCCAGCAGCTTCACAGGGATTTGGGAGACCCAGTACTTC. Variable domain in full (rest from reference TRBV7-9 and TRBJ2-5): DTGVSQNPRHKITKRGQNVTFRCDPISEHNRLYWYRQTLGQGPEFLTYFQNEAQLEKSRLLSDRFSAERPKGSFSTLEIQRTEQGDSAMYLCASSFTGIWETQYFGPGTRLLVL.

V and J are TRBV15 and TRBJ1-6, with 8 nucleotides matching TRBD1. Per germline, CDR1 LNHNV and CDR2 YYDKDF (reference sequence). The CDR3 is 15 residues long. J was trimmed by 9 bases and V by 3 bases; bases with no gene match: 7. For the CDR3, the DNA is TGTGCCACCAGCAGCCAGACAGGGGTTAGTTCACCCCTCCACTTT. This codes for CATSSQTGVSSPLHF.

The V call is TRBV5-1, the J call TRBJ2-5; no firm D call. The ends were cut back, 2 bases at V and 0 bases at J, with 5 bases in the middle. The CDR3 has 13 amino acids. Germline V CDR1 and CDR2: SGHRS, YFSETQ. The CDR3 sequence: CASSFRNQETQYF. The CDR3 DNA follows: TGCGCCAGCAGCTTTAGGAACCAAGAGACCCAGTACTTC.

A single count supports this clone. The chain combines TRBV13 with TRBJ1-6; D unresolved. With 4 bases removed from V and 8 bases from J, the gap between germline ends came to 6 bases. The germline V gene encodes CDR1 PRHDT and CDR2 FYEKMQ (reference sequence). This CDR3 has 12 amino acids. Here the CDR3 reads CASSSPHSPLHF. CDR3 bases: TGTGCCAGCAGCTCCCCCCATTCACCCCTCCACTTT.

V and J are TRBV6-6 and TRBJ1-5; TRBD1 agrees at 12 bases. Germline V gene sequence: CDR1 MNHNY, CDR2 SVGAGI (reference sequence). This CDR3 has 15 residues. After removal of 4 bases from V and 7 bases from J, the junction contained 5 bases not matched to a gene. Here the CDR3 DNA reads TGTGCCAGCAGTTGGGGACAGGGGGCCGGACAGCCCCAGCATTTT. Its translation is CASSWGQGAGQPQHF.

This chain joins TRBV6-5 and TRBJ2-7; D unresolved. V lost 6 bases to trimming and J lost 3 bases, with 15 bases between them. CDR3 size: 14 residues. Germline CDR1 is MNHEY and CDR2 is SVGAGI. CDR3 amino acids: CASSLTRTGYEQYF. The CDR3 DNA sequence: TGTGCCAGCAGCCTTACCCGGACCGGCTACGAGCAGTACTTC.

The gene calls are TRBV5-1 and TRBJ2-1; TRBD1 is a possible D gene (6 bases). V gave up 3 bases and J gave up 3 bases, with 7 bases separating them. CDR3 length: 13 residues. Germline V gene data show CDR1 as SGHRS and CDR2 as YFSETQ. The CDR3 sequence: CASSSGHYNEQFF. CDR3 DNA sequence: TGCGCCAGCAGCTCGGGACACTACAATGAGCAGTTCTTC.

V and J are TRBV14 and TRBJ1-2; D possibly corresponds to TRBD1 (5 bases). The CDR3 consists of 18 residues. Germline CDR1 and CDR2: SGHDN and FVKESK. Trimming removed 1 base from V and 0 bases from J, with 18 bases in between. The CDR3 sequence: CASSQVDSGFSTNYGYTF. The CDR3 bases are TGTGCCAGCAGCCAAGTTGACAGCGGGTTCAGTACTAACTATGGCTACACCTTC.

The chain carries TRBV18 and TRBJ1-2; 7 bases fit TRBD1. CDR3 length: 14 amino acids. Trimming took 2 bases from V and 7 from J; bases not matched to a gene: 7. Germline V gene sequence: CDR1 KGHSH, CDR2 LQKENI. The CDR3 DNA is TGTGCCAGCTCACCAGTTGAGGGGGCCAGTGGCTACACCTTC. This sequence encodes CASSPVEGASGYTF.

The rearrangement joins TRBV2 to TRBJ1-5; no firm D call. Trimming took 8 bases from V and 3 from J, leaving 5 bases between them. The CDR3 totals 11 residues. Germline V lookup: CDR1 SNHLY, CDR2 FYNNEI. The CDR3 region is CASAVNQPQHF. The CDR3 DNA reads TGTGCCAGCGCAGTCAATCAGCCCCAGCATTTT.